The sequence of this TCR beta chain was determined in a study of T-cell memory formation after mild COVID-19. On the study more broadly: Each donor largely had its own TCR clusters.

The germline V gene encodes CDR1 MNHEY and CDR2 SVGAGI. The CDR3 runs 13 residues. V shed 4 bases and J shed 6 bases, with 12 bases lying between them. One entry per CDR3 protein, called by TCRdb with MiXCR from the 5' RACE reads. Among 550,000 to 700,000 distinct CDR3 sequences listed, over 15% were seen once. Material for sequencing was PBMCs or a T cell subset sorted from them (not recorded which). This TCR derives from an adult woman who had mild COVID-19 (a few samples of this study predate the infection). Cell type and time point are not known. The chain combines TRBV6-5 with TRBJ1-2; no definite D call. CDR3 in amino acids: CASSLGGFDGYTF. In DNA form, the CDR3 reads TGTGCCAGCAGTTTGGGCGGGTTTGATGGCTACACCTTC.